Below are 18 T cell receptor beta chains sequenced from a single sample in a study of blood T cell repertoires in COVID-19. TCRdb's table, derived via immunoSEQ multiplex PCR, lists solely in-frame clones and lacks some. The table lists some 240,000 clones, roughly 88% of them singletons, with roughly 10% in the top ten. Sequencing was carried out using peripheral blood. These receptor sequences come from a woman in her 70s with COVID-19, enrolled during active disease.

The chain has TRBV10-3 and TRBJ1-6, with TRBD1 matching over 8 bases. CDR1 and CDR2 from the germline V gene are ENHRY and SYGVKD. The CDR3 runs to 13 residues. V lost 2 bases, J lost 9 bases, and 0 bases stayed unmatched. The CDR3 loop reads CAISEGQGSPLHF. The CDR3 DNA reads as TGTGCCATCAGTGAGGGACAGGGTTCACCCCTCCACTTT.

CDR3 in amino acids: CASSPGLAVSYEQYF. The CDR3 DNA reads TGTGCCAGCAGTCCGGGACTAGCGGTCTCCTACGAGCAGTACTTC. The V call is TRBV5-4, the J call TRBJ2-7, with 11 bases aligning to TRBD2. Germline V lookup: CDR1 SGHNT, CDR2 YYREEE (reference sequence). There are 15 residues in the CDR3. Germline trimming cut 5 bases from V and 0 bases from J; bases unmatched to any gene: 4.

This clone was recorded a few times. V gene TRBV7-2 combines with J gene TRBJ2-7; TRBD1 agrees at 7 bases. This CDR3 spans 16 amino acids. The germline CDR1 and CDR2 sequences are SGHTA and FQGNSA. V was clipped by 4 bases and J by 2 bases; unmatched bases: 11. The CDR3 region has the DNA TGTGCCAGCAGCTCCCCACCCGGGACAGCAACCTACGAGCAGTACTTC. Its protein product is CASSSPPGTATYEQYF.

CDR3 loop: CASNRGQGDIQYF. CDR3 nucleotides: TGTGCCAGCAACCGGGGACAGGGTGACATTCAGTACTTC. The chain employs TRBV5-6 and TRBJ2-4; 9 positions agree with TRBD1. J gave up 8 bases and V 6 bases, and 6 bases lay outside the gene matches. CDR1 and CDR2 (germline): SGHDT, YYEEEE. The CDR3 sequence is 13 residues long.

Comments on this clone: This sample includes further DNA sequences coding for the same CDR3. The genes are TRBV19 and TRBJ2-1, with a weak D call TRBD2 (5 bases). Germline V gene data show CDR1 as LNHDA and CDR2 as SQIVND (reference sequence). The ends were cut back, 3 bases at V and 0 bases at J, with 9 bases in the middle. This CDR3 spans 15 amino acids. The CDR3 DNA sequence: TGTGCCAGTAGTATCGGCGGGTTCTCCTACAATGAGCAGTTCTTC. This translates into CASSIGGFSYNEQFF.

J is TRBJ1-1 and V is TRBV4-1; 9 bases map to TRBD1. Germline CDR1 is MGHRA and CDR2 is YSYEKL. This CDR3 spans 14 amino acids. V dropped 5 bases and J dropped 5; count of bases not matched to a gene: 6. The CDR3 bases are TGCGCCAGCAGCTTACAGGGGGCTTGGACTGAAGCTTTCTTT. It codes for CASSLQGAWTEAFF.

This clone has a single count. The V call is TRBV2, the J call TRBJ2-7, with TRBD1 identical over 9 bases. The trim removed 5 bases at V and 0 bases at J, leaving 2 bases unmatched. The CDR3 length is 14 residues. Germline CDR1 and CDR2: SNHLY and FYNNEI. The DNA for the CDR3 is TGTGCCAGCAGTCAACAGGGGGCCTCCTACGAGCAGTACTTC. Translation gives CASSQQGASYEQYF.

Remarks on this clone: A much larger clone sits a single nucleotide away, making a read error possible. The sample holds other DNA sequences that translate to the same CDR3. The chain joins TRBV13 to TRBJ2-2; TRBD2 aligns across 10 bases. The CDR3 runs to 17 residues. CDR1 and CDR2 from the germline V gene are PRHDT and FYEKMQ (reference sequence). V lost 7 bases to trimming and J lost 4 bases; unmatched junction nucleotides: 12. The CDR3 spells CASNSRSGRFSTGELFF. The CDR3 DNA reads TGTGCCAGCAATTCTCGTAGCGGGAGGTTTAGCACCGGGGAGCTGTTTTTT. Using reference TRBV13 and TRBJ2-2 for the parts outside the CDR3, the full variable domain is AAGVIQSPRHLIKEKRETATLKCYPIPRHDTVYWYQQGPGQDPQFLISFYEKMQSDKGSIPDRFSAQQFSDYHSELNMSSLELGDSALYFCASNSRSGRFSTGELFFGEGSRLTVL.

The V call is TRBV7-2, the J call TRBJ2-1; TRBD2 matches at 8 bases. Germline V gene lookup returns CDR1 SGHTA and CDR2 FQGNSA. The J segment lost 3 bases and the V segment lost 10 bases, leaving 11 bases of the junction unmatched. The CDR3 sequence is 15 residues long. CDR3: CATRGELAGYNEQFF. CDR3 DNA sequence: TGTGCCACTAGGGGGGAGCTAGCGGGCTACAATGAGCAGTTCTTC. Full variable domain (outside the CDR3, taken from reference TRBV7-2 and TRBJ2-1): GAGVSQSPSNKVTEKGKDVELRCDPISGHTALYWYRQSLGQGLEFLIYFQGNSAPDKSGLPSDRFSAERTGGSVSTLTIQRTQQEDSAVYLCATRGELAGYNEQFFGPGTRLTVL.

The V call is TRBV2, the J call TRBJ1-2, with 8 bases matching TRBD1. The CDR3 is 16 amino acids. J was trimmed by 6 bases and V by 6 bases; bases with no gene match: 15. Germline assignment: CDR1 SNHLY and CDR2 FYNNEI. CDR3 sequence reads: CASRVNYRGGSDGYTF. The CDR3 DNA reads TGTGCCAGCAGGGTGAATTACAGGGGGGGTTCCGATGGCTACACCTTC.

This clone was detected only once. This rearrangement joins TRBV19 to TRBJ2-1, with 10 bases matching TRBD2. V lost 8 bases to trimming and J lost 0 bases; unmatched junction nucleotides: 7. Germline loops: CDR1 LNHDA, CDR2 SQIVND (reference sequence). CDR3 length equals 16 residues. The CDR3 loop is CASQFSSGSSYNEQFF. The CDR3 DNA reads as TGTGCCAGTCAATTTTCTAGCGGGAGCTCCTACAATGAGCAGTTCTTC.

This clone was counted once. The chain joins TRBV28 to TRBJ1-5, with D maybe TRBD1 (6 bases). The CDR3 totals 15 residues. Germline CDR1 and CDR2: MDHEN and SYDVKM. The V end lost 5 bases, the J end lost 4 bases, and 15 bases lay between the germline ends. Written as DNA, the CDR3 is TGTGCCAGCAGTCCCGCGGACAGACAAAATCAGCCCCAGCATTTT. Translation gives CASSPADRQNQPQHF. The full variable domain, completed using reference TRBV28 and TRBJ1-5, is DVKVTQSSRYLVKRTGEKVFLECVQDMDHENMFWYRQDPGLGLRLIYFSYDVKMKEKGDIPEGYSVSREKKERFSLILESASTNQTSMYLCASSPADRQNQPQHFGDGTRLSIL.

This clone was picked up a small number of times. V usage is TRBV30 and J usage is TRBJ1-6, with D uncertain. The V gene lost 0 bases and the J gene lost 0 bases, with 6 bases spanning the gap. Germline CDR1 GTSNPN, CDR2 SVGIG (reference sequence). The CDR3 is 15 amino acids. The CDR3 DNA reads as TGTGCCTGGAGTGTCTGGAGCTCCTATAATTCACCCCTCCACTTT. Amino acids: CAWSVWSSYNSPLHF.

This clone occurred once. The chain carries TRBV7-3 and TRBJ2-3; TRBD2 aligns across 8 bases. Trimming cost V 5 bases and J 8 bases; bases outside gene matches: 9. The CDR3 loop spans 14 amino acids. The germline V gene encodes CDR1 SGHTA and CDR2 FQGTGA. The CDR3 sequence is CASSLSGASGTQYF. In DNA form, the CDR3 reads TGTGCCAGCAGCCTTAGCGGGGCCTCCGGTACGCAGTATTTT.

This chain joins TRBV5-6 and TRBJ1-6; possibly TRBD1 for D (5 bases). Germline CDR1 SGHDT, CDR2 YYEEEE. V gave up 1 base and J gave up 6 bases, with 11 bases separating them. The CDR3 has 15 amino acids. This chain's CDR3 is CASSLYRPANSPLHF. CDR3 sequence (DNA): TGTGCCAGCAGCTTGTACAGGCCAGCTAATTCACCCCTCCACTTT. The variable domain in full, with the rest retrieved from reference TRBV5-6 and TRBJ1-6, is DAGVTQSPTHLIKTRGQQVTLRCSPKSGHDTVSWYQQALGQGPQFIFQYYEEEERQRGNFPDRFSGHQFPNYSSELNVNALLLGDSALYLCASSLYRPANSPLHFGNGTRLTVT.

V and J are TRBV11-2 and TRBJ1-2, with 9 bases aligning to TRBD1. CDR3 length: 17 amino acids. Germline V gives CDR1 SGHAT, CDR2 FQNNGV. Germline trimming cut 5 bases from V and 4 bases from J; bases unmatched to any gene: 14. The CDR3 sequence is CASSPTGQGRGVYGYTF. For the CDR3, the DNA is TGTGCCAGCAGCCCCACGGGACAGGGACGAGGTGTCTATGGCTACACCTTC. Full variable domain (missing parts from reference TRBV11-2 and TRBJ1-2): EAGVAQSPRYKIIEKRQSVAFWCNPISGHATLYWYQQILGQGPKLLIQFQNNGVVDDSQLPKDRFSAERLKGVDSTLKIQPAKLEDSAVYLCASSPTGQGRGVYGYTFGSGTRLTVV.

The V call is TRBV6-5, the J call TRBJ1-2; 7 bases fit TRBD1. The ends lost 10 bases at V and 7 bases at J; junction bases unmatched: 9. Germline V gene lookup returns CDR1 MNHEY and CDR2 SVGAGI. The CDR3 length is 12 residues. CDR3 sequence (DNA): TGTGCCACTTCCGTCGACAGGGCTGGCTACACCTTC. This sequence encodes CATSVDRAGYTF.

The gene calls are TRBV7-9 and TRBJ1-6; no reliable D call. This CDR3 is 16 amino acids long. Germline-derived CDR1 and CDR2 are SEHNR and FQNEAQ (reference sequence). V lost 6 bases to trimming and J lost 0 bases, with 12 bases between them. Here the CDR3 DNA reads TGTGCCAGCAGATCCTCGGGGAGCTCCTATAATTCACCCCTCCACTTT. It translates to CASRSSGSSYNSPLHF. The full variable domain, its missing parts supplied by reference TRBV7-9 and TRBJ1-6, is DTGVSQNPRHKITKRGQNVTFRCDPISEHNRLYWYRQTLGQGPEFLTYFQNEAQLEKSRLLSDRFSAERPKGSFSTLEIQRTEQGDSAMYLCASRSSGSSYNSPLHFGNGTRLTVT.